This T cell receptor (beta chain) was obtained from a study of CD8 T cells in Susac syndrome. Reverse transcription of about 0.5 to 1 ug RNA was carried out with random hexamers. TCRdb re-analysed the immunoSEQ multiplex PCR reads in MiXCR, keeping a single row per CDR3 protein. The table records roughly 88,000 distinct CDR3 sequences, around 96% of them present only once. Germline assignment: CDR1 MDHEN and CDR2 SYDVKM. V gave up 3 bases and J gave up 13 bases; unmatched junction bases: 14. This CDR3 spans 14 amino acids. This TCR derives from a human donor with Susac syndrome. Sequenced input: CD8+ T cells from PBMCs. The chain joins TRBV28 to TRBJ2-7, with 8 bases aligning to TRBD1. CDR3 DNA: TGTGCCAGCAGTTTTAGTCTTACCGCAGGGGGCGCCTACTTC. This gives the protein CASSFSLTAGGAYF.